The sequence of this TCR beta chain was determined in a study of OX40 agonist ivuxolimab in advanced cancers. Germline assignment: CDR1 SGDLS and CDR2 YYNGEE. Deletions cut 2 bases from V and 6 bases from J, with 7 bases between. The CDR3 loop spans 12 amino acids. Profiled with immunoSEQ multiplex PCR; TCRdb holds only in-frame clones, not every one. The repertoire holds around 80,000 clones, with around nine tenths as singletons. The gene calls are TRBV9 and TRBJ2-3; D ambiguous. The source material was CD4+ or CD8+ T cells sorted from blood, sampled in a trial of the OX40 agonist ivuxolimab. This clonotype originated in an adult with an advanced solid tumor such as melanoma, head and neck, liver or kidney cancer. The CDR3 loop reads CASSVAGDTQYF. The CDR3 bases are TGTGCCAGCAGCGTTGCCGGCGATACGCAGTATTTT. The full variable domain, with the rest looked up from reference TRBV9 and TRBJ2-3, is DSGVTQTPKHLITATGQRVTLRCSPRSGDLSVYWYQQSLDQGLQFLIQYYNGEERAKGNILERFSAQQFPDLHSELNLSSLELGDSALYFCASSVAGDTQYFGPGTRLTVL.